This T cell receptor (beta chain) was sequenced for a study of CD8+CD57+ T cells in acquired aplastic anemia. This clonotype was recorded at least ten times. Profiling of TCR beta VDJ combinations and CDR3 sequences used genomic DNA as template. TCRdb reprocessed the reads with MiXCR, giving one entry per CDR3 protein. This sample has some 240,000 distinct CDR3 sequences, with 34% found just once. The sequenced sample was sorted CD4+, CD8+, or CD8+CD57+ T cells (not recorded which) from PBMCs. This TCR derives from a human donor in good health, serving as a control.

CDR3 sequence: CSGRQGIEETQYF. DNA for the CDR3: TGCAGCGGAAGACAGGGAATTGAAGAGACCCAGTACTTC. This chain links TRBV29-1 with TRBJ2-5; 7 bases agree with TRBD1. CDR1 is SQVTM, CDR2 ANQGSEA, per germline. The CDR3 length is 13 residues. V shed 7 bases and J 3 bases; nucleotides not matched to a gene: 8.